The 16 T cell receptor beta chains below all came from one sample that was sequenced in a study of T-cell memory formation after mild COVID-19. TCRdb re-derived calls from the 5' RACE reads in MiXCR, one entry per CDR3 protein. This table has approximately 190,000 distinct CDR3 sequences, roughly 18% appearing once. The sequenced material came from PBMCs or a T cell subset sorted from them (not recorded which). These receptor sequences come from an adult woman who had mild COVID-19 (a few samples of this study predate the infection). Cell type and time point are not known.

The CDR3 DNA is TGCGCCAGCAGCTTGGACGGAGCAGATACGCAGTATTTT. Translated, it gives CASSLDGADTQYF. This chain links TRBV5-1 with TRBJ2-3; no firm D call. Trimming removed 0 bases from V and 4 bases from J, with 6 bases in between. The CDR3 totals 13 residues. Looked up from germline, CDR1 is SGHRS and CDR2 is YFSETQ.

The gene calls are TRBV27 and TRBJ1-2; D perhaps matches TRBD1 (5 bases). Deletions cut 0 bases from V and 2 bases from J, with 13 bases between. Germline-derived CDR1 and CDR2 are MNHEY and SMNVEV (reference sequence). This CDR3 is 16 amino acids long. The chain's CDR3 is CASSLSGGNGNYGYTF. The CDR3 bases are TGTGCCAGCAGTTTATCGGGGGGGAACGGAAACTATGGCTACACCTTC.

This clonotype showed up just a few times. V gene TRBV6-5 combines with J gene TRBJ1-1; perhaps TRBD1 as D (5 bases). Germline lookup yields CDR1 MNHEY and CDR2 SVGAGI. This CDR3 has 14 residues. The V end lost 4 bases, the J end lost 3 bases, and 12 bases lay between the germline ends. Here the CDR3 reads CASSFDRRDTEAFF. The CDR3 coding sequence is TGTGCCAGCAGTTTCGACAGAAGAGACACTGAAGCTTTCTTT.

This clonotype was counted between two and nine times. This chain uses TRBV5-6 with TRBJ2-4, with D perhaps given as TRBD1 or TRBD2 (5 bases each). The V gene lost 4 bases and the J gene lost 0 bases, with 14 bases spanning the gap. The CDR3 contains 16 residues. Germline loops: CDR1 SGHDT, CDR2 YYEEEE. The CDR3 loop reads CASSPMGDLAKNIQYF. The CDR3 DNA is TGTGCCAGCAGCCCCATGGGGGACCTAGCCAAAAACATTCAGTACTTC.

The V and J genes are TRBV7-6 and TRBJ2-7, with 8 nucleotides matching TRBD1. V was pared by 4 bases and J by 6 bases, with 8 bases of the junction left unmatched. This CDR3 comprises 14 residues. Germline values: CDR1 SGHVS, CDR2 FNYEAQ. The DNA of the CDR3 is TGTGCCAGCAGCTCCGGGACAGGCGGTTCCGAGCAGTACTTC. This codes for CASSSGTGGSEQYF.

This clonotype appeared a few times. The chain links TRBV12-3 or TRBV12-4 to TRBJ2-7, with 8 bases aligning to TRBD1. Trimming removed 6 bases from V and 3 bases from J; junction bases left unmatched: 7. This CDR3 contains 14 residues. CDR3 sequence: CASSRGRDLYEQYF. CDR3 nucleotides: TGTGCCAGCAGCAGGGGGCGCGACCTCTACGAGCAGTACTTC.

The rearrangement joins TRBV20-1 to TRBJ1-1; TRBD1 might be the D (5 bases). Germline assignment: CDR1 DFQATT and CDR2 SNEGSKA (reference sequence). The CDR3 covers 11 residues. V lost 4 bases and J 11 bases, leaving 14 bases between the germline ends. The CDR3 coding sequence is TGCAGTGCTACTAAGGGGAAGCATGCTTTCTTT. Residues: CSATKGKHAFF.

This clonotype has just one count. V usage is TRBV7-2 and J usage is TRBJ1-3, with a tentative D call TRBD1 (6 bases). The CDR3 contains 17 residues. Per germline, CDR1 SGHTA and CDR2 FQGNSA. Trimming cost V 2 bases and J 0 bases, with 14 bases left between them. The CDR3 protein is CASSLLGGGISGNTIYF. DNA for the CDR3: TGTGCCAGCAGCTTATTGGGGGGCGGAATCTCTGGAAACACCATATATTTT.

This clonotype is medium-sized by share. V and J are TRBV7-2 and TRBJ2-1, with no clear D. Deletions cut 5 bases from V and 0 bases from J, with 11 bases between. This CDR3 is built from 15 residues. In germline, CDR1 is SGHTA, CDR2 FQGNSA. The DNA for the CDR3 is TGTGCCAGCAGCGTTCCCCCGAACTCCTACAATGAGCAGTTCTTC. Translating it yields CASSVPPNSYNEQFF.

The chain employs TRBV2 and TRBJ1-1, with D unclear. The CDR3 has 13 residues. Germline V CDR1 and CDR2: SNHLY, FYNNEI. V was cut by 7 bases and J by 0 bases, with 9 bases left in between. The CDR3, as DNA: TGTGCCAGCACCCTTAGTATGAACACTGAAGCTTTCTTT. Translation gives CASTLSMNTEAFF.

This clonotype came up a few times. This chain uses TRBV12-3 or TRBV12-4 with TRBJ2-1, with 11 positions matching TRBD2. The CDR3 sequence is 13 residues long. Trimming took 10 bases from V and 4 from J; bases not matched to a gene: 3. CDR3 in amino acids: CAIGTSGYNEQFF. The CDR3 DNA reads as TGTGCCATCGGGACTAGCGGTTACAATGAGCAGTTCTTC.

This clonotype has a handful of counts. The J gene is TRBJ2-2, the V gene TRBV7-8, with D possibly matching TRBD2 (6 bases). This CDR3 has 15 residues. Germline loops: CDR1 SGHVS, CDR2 FQNEAQ. The ends were cut back, 5 bases at V and 3 bases at J, with 13 bases in the middle. The CDR3 DNA reads as TGTGCCAGCAGCACCCTTGGAGGGGACACCGGGGAGCTGTTTTTT. This codes for CASSTLGGDTGELFF.

V and J are TRBV12-3 or TRBV12-4 and TRBJ2-1, with TRBD2 identical over 11 bases. With 0 bases clipped from V and 8 bases from J, the junction kept 3 bases outside the gene matches. The CDR3 has 15 amino acids. The CDR3: CASSLASGGAYEQFF. CDR3 coding DNA: TGTGCCAGCAGTTTAGCTAGCGGGGGGGCCTATGAGCAGTTCTTC.

The V and J genes are TRBV6-6 and TRBJ2-2; the D gene is possibly TRBD1 (6 bases). V was pared by 0 bases and J by 1 base, with 9 bases between. The CDR3 contains 16 residues. Looked up from germline, CDR1 is MNHNY and CDR2 is SVGAGI (reference sequence). The CDR3 is CASSYSQGLNTGELFF. CDR3 sequence (DNA): TGTGCCAGCAGTTACTCACAGGGATTGAACACCGGGGAGCTGTTTTTT.

This clonotype was picked up a small number of times. V gene TRBV7-9 combines with J gene TRBJ2-1, with a weak D call TRBD2 (5 bases). Germline V CDR1 and CDR2: SEHNR, FQNEAQ (reference sequence). Trimming shortened V by 5 bases and J by 6 bases, and 14 bases separated the two germline ends. The CDR3 consists of 14 residues. The CDR3 loop reads CASSLESGTNEQFF. DNA for the CDR3: TGTGCCAGCAGCCTAGAAAGCGGCACCAATGAGCAGTTCTTC.

In its sample, this clonotype was seen many times. CDR3 amino acids: CASRTVPGQGSETQYF. CDR3 sequence (DNA): TGTGCCAGCAGAACCGTTCCGGGACAGGGATCAGAGACCCAGTACTTC. This chain links TRBV25-1 with TRBJ2-5, with 9 bases lining up with TRBD1. J was trimmed by 4 bases and V by 6 bases; bases with no gene match: 12. CDR3 length: 16 residues. CDR1 is MGHDK and CDR2 is SYGVNS in the germline V gene.